Reported below is one TCR beta chain. Antigen: not known. This sample was taken from a study of cytomegalovirus exposure and HLA in healthy donors. Study results and caveats: There were some 150 TCR beta chains listed as cytomegalovirus-associated. Across donors, most TCRs were seen rarely, yet some public ones were widespread. A later analysis linked about 17,000 TCR beta sequences to HLA alleles at 0.05 false discovery rate.

13 Jbeta primers and 60 Vbeta primers were used for the PCR. Measured with immunoSEQ multiplex PCR; TCRdb has only the in-frame clones, and not every one. The sample contains 140,000 to 150,000 clones, 84% of which appear only once. The sample comprised PBMCs. The receptor was isolated from a boy aged 2-9 years in good health and CMV-seronegative.

CDR3 loop: CASSDGTGDAYGYTF. CDR3 nucleotide sequence: TGTGCCAGCAGTGACGGGACAGGGGACGCCTATGGCTACACCTTC. The rearrangement uses TRBV6-6 and TRBJ1-2; 10 bases line up with TRBD1. J lost 4 bases, V lost 5 bases, and 7 bases had no gene match. CDR3 length: 15 residues. Germline-derived CDR1 and CDR2 are MNHNY and SVGAGI (reference sequence).